The rows below give T cell receptor beta chains drawn from one sample of a study of CD8 T cells in ankylosing spondylitis. TCRdb re-called the 5' RACE reads with MiXCR, one entry per CDR3 protein. Seen here are fewer than 400,000 distinct CDR3 sequences, approximately 15% observed once, and the top ten hold 0.9% to 1.2%. Sequences were obtained from blood, either unsorted or a sorted T cell fraction (not recorded which). Every receptor here comes from a male donor with ankylosing spondylitis or in good health (not recorded which). CDR3s include the opening cysteine and the closing phenylalanine or tryptophan.

j_call v_call cdr3_length cdr3_aa
TRBJ1-6 TRBV3-1 14 CASSQGPRASPLHF
TRBJ2-7 TRBV30 13 CAWSVSRAYEQYF
TRBJ2-1 TRBV29-1 14 CSVVRDSSSGEQFF
TRBJ2-1 TRBV20-1 12 CSAELAYNEQFF
TRBJ2-6 TRBV5-1 16 CASSLVGSSGANVLTF
TRBJ1-1 TRBV5-1 13 CASSLPTDTEAFF
TRBJ1-5 TRBV2 14 CASRSGGGGQPQHF
TRBJ2-7 TRBV20-1 12 CSANRDPYEQYF
TRBJ2-7 TRBV7-9 14 CASSLTGQTYEQYF
TRBJ2-5 TRBV20-1 13 CSARVEALETQYF
TRBJ2-1 TRBV27 15 CASSLSRPGVNEQFF
TRBJ1-1 TRBV6-1 14 CASIQPGGKTEAFF
TRBJ1-5 TRBV7-7 11 CASSLVQPQHF
TRBJ2-5 TRBV12-3/TRBV12-4 14 CASSSSGYQETQYF
TRBJ2-1 TRBV20-1 13 CSARDLTVGEQFF
TRBJ2-3 TRBV9 15 CASSVGRGSTDTQYF
TRBJ2-1 TRBV12-3/TRBV12-4 17 CASSSPFLGTQYNEQFF
TRBJ1-4 TRBV6-5 16 CASSYPHDRGSEKLFF
TRBJ1-5 TRBV21-1 15 CASSTTENSNQPQHF
TRBJ2-2 TRBV5-6 16 CASSSWTSGYTGELFF
TRBJ2-2 TRBV5-1 15 CASSSTGVRTGELFF
TRBJ2-5 TRBV2 11 CASSEFETQYF